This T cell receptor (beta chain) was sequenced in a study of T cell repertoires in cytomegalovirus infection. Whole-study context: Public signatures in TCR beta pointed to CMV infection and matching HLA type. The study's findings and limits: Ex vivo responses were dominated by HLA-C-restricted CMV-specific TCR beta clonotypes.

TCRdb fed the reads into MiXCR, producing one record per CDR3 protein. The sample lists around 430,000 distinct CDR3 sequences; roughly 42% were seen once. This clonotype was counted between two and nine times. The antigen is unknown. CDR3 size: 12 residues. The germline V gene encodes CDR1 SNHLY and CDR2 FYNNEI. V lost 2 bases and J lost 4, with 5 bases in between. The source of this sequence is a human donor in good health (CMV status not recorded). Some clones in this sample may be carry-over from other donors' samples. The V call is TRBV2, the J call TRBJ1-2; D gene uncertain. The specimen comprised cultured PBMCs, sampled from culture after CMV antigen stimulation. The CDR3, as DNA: TGTGCCAGCAGTGAACAGGTCTATGGCTACACCTTC. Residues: CASSEQVYGYTF.